The entry that follows covers one T cell receptor beta chain sequence. This sample is drawn from a study of cytomegalovirus exposure and HLA in healthy donors. 60 Vbeta and 13 Jbeta primers were used in PCR. Profiling relied on immunoSEQ multiplex PCR, and the TCRdb table lists in-frame clones only, not all of them. The table records roughly 120,000 clones, 73% of them present only once. Per the germline V gene, CDR1 is MNHEY and CDR2 is SMNVEV (reference sequence). Trimming stripped 10 bases from V and 3 bases from J, with 15 bases between. The CDR3 has 14 amino acids. Specimen: PBMCs. The chain carries TRBV27 and TRBJ2-2; the D is unclear. The TCR originated in a woman aged 40 to 50 in good health and CMV-seronegative. CDR3 bases: TGTGCCACCATGAGTAACGGGTACACCGGGGAGCTGTTTTTT. Its translation: CATMSNGYTGELFF.